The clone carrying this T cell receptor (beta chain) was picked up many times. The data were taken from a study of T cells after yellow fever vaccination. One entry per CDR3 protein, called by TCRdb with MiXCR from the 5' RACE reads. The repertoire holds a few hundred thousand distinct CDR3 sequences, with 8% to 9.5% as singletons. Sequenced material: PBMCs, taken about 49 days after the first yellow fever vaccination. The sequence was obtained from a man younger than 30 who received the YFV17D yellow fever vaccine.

The CDR3 bases are TGCAGTGCTCCAACGGGACTAGCGGGGGGTTCGACCCAGTACTTC. This translates into CSAPTGLAGGSTQYF. The chain couples TRBV20-1 to TRBJ2-5; 15 bases are shared with TRBD2. V gave up 5 bases and J gave up 7 bases; unmatched junction bases: 8. The CDR3 totals 15 residues. Germline CDR1 DFQATT, CDR2 SNEGSKA (reference sequence).